A selection of T cell receptor beta chains follows, all from one sample in a study of molecular identifiers for immune sequencing clone quantification. TCRdb fed the PCR reads into MiXCR, producing one record per CDR3 protein. Of roughly 300,000 distinct CDR3 sequences in the sample, 24% were seen once. The sequencing sample was made of naive CD8+ T cells from blood, with Jurkat cell RNA spiked in. The receptors were gathered from a human donor in good health. Some libraries in this study had Jurkat cell RNA spiked in. CDR3s include the opening cysteine and the closing phenylalanine or tryptophan. Fields, in order: D gene, J gene, V gene, clone size, CDR3 protein, CDR3 DNA. The D gene is left open where the match is weak. Expanded clones are given a class, and other clones once, few, many or no size at all.

d_call: NA
j_call: TRBJ2-1
v_call: TRBV12-3/TRBV12-4
clone_size: NA
cdr3_aa: CASSLELPNEQFF
cdr3_nt: TGTGCCAGCAGTTTAGAACTCCCCAATGAGCAGTTCTTC

d_call: TRBD2
j_call: TRBJ2-1
v_call: TRBV20-1
clone_size: few
cdr3_aa: CSARGVAGVGEQFF
cdr3_nt: TGCAGTGCTAGAGGCGTAGCGGGAGTAGGGGAGCAGTTCTTC

d_call: NA
j_call: TRBJ2-2
v_call: TRBV19
clone_size: NA
cdr3_aa: CAVQGNTGELFF
cdr3_nt: TGTGCTGTACAGGGAAACACCGGGGAGCTGTTTTTT

d_call: NA
j_call: TRBJ1-4
v_call: TRBV6-1
clone_size: few
cdr3_aa: CASSEVYATNEKLFF
cdr3_nt: TGTGCCAGCAGTGAAGTTTATGCAACTAATGAAAAACTGTTTTTT

d_call: NA
j_call: TRBJ2-2
v_call: TRBV24-1
clone_size: many
cdr3_aa: CATSDLTGELFF
cdr3_nt: TGTGCCACCAGTGATTTAACCGGGGAGCTGTTTTTT

d_call: NA
j_call: TRBJ2-3
v_call: TRBV9
clone_size: many
cdr3_aa: CASSEAFTDTQYF
cdr3_nt: TGTGCCAGCAGCGAGGCCTTCACAGATACGCAGTATTTT

d_call: NA
j_call: TRBJ1-5
v_call: TRBV27
clone_size: many
cdr3_aa: CASRDRRNQPQHF
cdr3_nt: TGTGCCAGCCGAGACAGGCGCAATCAGCCCCAGCATTTT

d_call: TRBD2
j_call: TRBJ2-5
v_call: TRBV6-2/TRBV6-3
clone_size: NA
cdr3_aa: CASRPTLAGGRETQYF
cdr3_nt: TGTGCCAGCAGGCCCACCTTAGCGGGAGGAAGGGAGACCCAGTACTTC

d_call: NA
j_call: TRBJ2-7
v_call: TRBV3-1
clone_size: NA
cdr3_aa: CASSQDLQRRAYEQYF
cdr3_nt: TGTGCCAGCAGCCAAGATCTTCAGCGGCGAGCCTACGAGCAGTACTTC

d_call: NA
j_call: TRBJ2-7
v_call: TRBV10-3
clone_size: NA
cdr3_aa: CAISESYISYEQYF
cdr3_nt: TGTGCCATCAGTGAGTCTTACATCTCCTACGAGCAGTACTTC

d_call: NA
j_call: TRBJ2-3
v_call: TRBV5-6
clone_size: once
cdr3_aa: CASSLTGPGVDTQYF
cdr3_nt: TGTGCCAGCAGCTTGACGGGACCCGGCGTAGATACGCAGTATTTT

d_call: TRBD2
j_call: TRBJ2-2
v_call: TRBV7-8
clone_size: few
cdr3_aa: CASSLDRLAGGAGELFF
cdr3_nt: TGTGCCAGCAGCTTAGATAGGCTAGCGGGGGGTGCCGGGGAGCTGTTTTTT

d_call: NA
j_call: TRBJ2-2
v_call: TRBV6-5
clone_size: many
cdr3_aa: CASSHPRETGELFF
cdr3_nt: TGTGCCAGCAGCCACCCTCGGGAGACCGGGGAGCTGTTTTTT

d_call: TRBD2
j_call: TRBJ2-2
v_call: TRBV7-8
clone_size: many
cdr3_aa: CASSLMGLTKPGELFF
cdr3_nt: TGTGCCAGCAGCTTAATGGGACTAACTAAGCCCGGGGAGCTGTTTTTT

d_call: TRBD1
j_call: TRBJ1-1
v_call: TRBV29-1
clone_size: many
cdr3_aa: CSVEDWTGVTEAFF
cdr3_nt: TGCAGCGTTGAAGATTGGACAGGGGTCACTGAAGCTTTCTTT

d_call: NA
j_call: TRBJ2-2
v_call: TRBV6-2/TRBV6-3
clone_size: NA
cdr3_aa: CASSYSRGMPGELFF
cdr3_nt: TGTGCCAGCAGTTACTCGAGAGGAATGCCCGGGGAGCTGTTTTTT

d_call: NA
j_call: TRBJ1-1
v_call: TRBV7-9
clone_size: many
cdr3_aa: CASTLDDTEAFF
cdr3_nt: TGTGCCAGCACCTTGGATGACACTGAAGCTTTCTTT

d_call: NA
j_call: TRBJ1-2
v_call: TRBV6-2/TRBV6-3
clone_size: NA
cdr3_aa: CASSFAYGYTF
cdr3_nt: TGTGCCAGCAGTTTCGCGTATGGCTACACCTTC

d_call: NA
j_call: TRBJ1-4
v_call: TRBV7-9
clone_size: many
cdr3_aa: CASSRSGTANEKLFF
cdr3_nt: TGTGCCAGCAGCCGATCCGGGACGGCGAATGAAAAACTGTTTTTT

d_call: NA
j_call: TRBJ2-7
v_call: TRBV5-1
clone_size: few
cdr3_aa: CASSFLGGDEQYF
cdr3_nt: TGCGCCAGCAGCTTTCTTGGGGGCGACGAGCAGTACTTC